A few counts support the clone carrying this T cell receptor beta chain. Its matching antigen is unknown. This entry belongs to a study of long-term antiretroviral therapy in people with HIV. Study-level points and caveats: Repertoires in HIV (unlike those of controls) had narrower CDR3 length ranges. Participants lacked recorded data on ART adherence, viral resistance or therapy changes.

At survey level, the immunoSEQ assay was run in its v3.0 version. TCRdb's copy holds only in-frame clones and misses some; the assay was immunoSEQ multiplex PCR. The sample yields some 26,000 clones, approximately 85% seen once. The ends were cut back, 9 bases at V and 10 bases at J, with 24 bases in the middle. Germline CDR1 and CDR2: MNHEY and SMNVEV (reference sequence). This CDR3 has 14 amino acids. The V gene is TRBV27, the J gene TRBJ1-2, with unresolved D. The specimen was unsorted PBMCs, collected 2.9 years after starting antiretroviral therapy. The TCR comes from a man aged 45-65 years with HIV. CDR3 DNA sequence: TGTGCCAGTTCAGCCCGTGGAGGGAAATCAGACTACACCTTC. It yields the protein CASSARGGKSDYTF.